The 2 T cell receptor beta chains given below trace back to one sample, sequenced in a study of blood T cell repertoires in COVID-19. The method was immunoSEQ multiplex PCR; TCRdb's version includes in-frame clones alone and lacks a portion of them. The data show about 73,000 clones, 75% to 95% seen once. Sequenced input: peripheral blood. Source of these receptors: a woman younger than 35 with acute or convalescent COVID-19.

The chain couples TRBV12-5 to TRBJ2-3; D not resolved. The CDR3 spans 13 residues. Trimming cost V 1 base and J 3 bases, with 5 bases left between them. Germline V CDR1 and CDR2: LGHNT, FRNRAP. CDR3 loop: CASGLGGTDTQYF. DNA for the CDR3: TGTGCTAGTGGTTTGGGAGGAACAGATACGCAGTATTTT.

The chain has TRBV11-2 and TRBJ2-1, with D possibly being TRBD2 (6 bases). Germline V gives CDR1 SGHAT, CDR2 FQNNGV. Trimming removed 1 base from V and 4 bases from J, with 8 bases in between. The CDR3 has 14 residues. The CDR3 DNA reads TGTGCCAGCAGCTTAGCGGGAGTTTACAATGAGCAGTTCTTC. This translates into CASSLAGVYNEQFF. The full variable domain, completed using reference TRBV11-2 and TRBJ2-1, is EAGVAQSPRYKIIEKRQSVAFWCNPISGHATLYWYQQILGQGPKLLIQFQNNGVVDDSQLPKDRFSAERLKGVDSTLKIQPAKLEDSAVYLCASSLAGVYNEQFFGPGTRLTVL.